The T cell receptor beta chain under discussion was sequenced for a study of monozygotic twins with inflammatory bowel disease (dated by TCRdb to the late 2010s). Background for the entire study: The full study comprised about 28 monozygotic twin pairs: nine German pairs (four IBD-concordant, five IBD-discordant) and 19 IBD-discordant Danish pairs. The search for disease-associated traits relied mainly on comparing, within discordant pairs, IBD patients with their genetically identical healthy co-twins. Each individual had, on average, about 151 000 unique TCRalpha sequences and 181 000 unique TCRbeta sequences available for analysis.

CDR1 and CDR2 are drawn from the germline V gene: SQVTM, ANQGSEA. Including the terminal cysteine and phenylalanine, the CDR3 comprises 13 residues. Only the protein is available. Libraries came from 5' RACE. The input for every TCR library was 3500 ng of total RNA. cDNA was synthesized with SMARTScribe reverse transcriptase in eight separate reactions per sample. During cDNA synthesis, unique molecular identifiers containing a 6-nucleotide sample barcode were introduced by template switching. Two nested PCRs of approximately 16 and 10 cycles amplified the TCRalpha and TCRbeta cDNA, and bead purification followed each PCR. Before amplification, the cDNA was treated with uracil DNA-glycosylase and purified using the QIAquick PCR purification kit. The second PCR was the step at which Illumina TruSeq-compatible adapters and sample-specific barcodes were added. Library quality and concentration were checked on TapeStation and Qubit, and libraries were pooled at around 4.7 ng each. The pooled libraries were sequenced with 2 x 100 bp reads and custom sequencing primers on an Illumina HiSeq2500 single-index Rapid Run. In the source study's methods: UMI-based consensus assembly with MiGEC version 1.2.6 was used to correct PCR and sequencing errors. MiXCR version 2.1.1 was used for V(D)J alignment, clonotype assembly and CDR3 extraction. To normalise gene usage, clonotype sharing and MAIT/NKT TCR abundance, the analysis used the top 1000, 10 000 and 20 000 clonotypes per sample. After downsampling to 27 000 UMIs, diversity was calculated as the inverse Simpson index using the vegan R package. Paired Mann-Whitney U tests were applied to discordant twin pairs, and Benjamini-Hochberg correction was used for multiple testing. Once TCRdb had reprocessed the reads, it stored one entry per CDR3 protein sequence and supplied no DNA. In this record, the V and J calls reflect TCRdb's handling and not the investigators' own analysis. For this sample, the table gives 400,000 to 500,000 distinct CDR3 sequences. The leading ten clones occupy 2.4% of the sample.

As to this clonotype: What this receptor recognizes is not known.

From each donor, an approximately 2.3 ml peripheral blood sample was collected into PAXgene tubes and kept at -80 degrees C. Total RNA was isolated from whole blood with the PAXgene blood miRNA kit on an automated QIAcube, without T cell sorting. Peripheral blood from monozygotic twin pairs who were concordant or discordant for inflammatory bowel disease underwent deep TCRalpha and TCRbeta repertoire profiling using unique molecular barcoding. Smoking habits were recorded for all twin pairs, and individuals were classified as current, former or never smokers. On the study overall, not on this receptor specifically: Compared with healthy twins, IBD patients had fewer clonotypes in common with other individuals, a difference most pronounced in patients showing signs of disease activity. No single strong signal or clonotype linked to IBD turned up in the results, so the idea that one exists was not supported. Background noise and inter-individual variability may have been introduced into the repertoires by the differing immunosuppressive treatments among patients. Repertoire similarity did not differ between concordant and discordant twins, which could be due to limited statistical power. TCRbeta repertoire diversity, by inverse Simpson index, was decreased in IBD patients compared with their healthy co-twins. Different T cell subtypes could not be distinguished in the analysis.

Sequenced: blood. The receptor was isolated from a human donor with ulcerative colitis or Crohn's disease, or a healthy co-twin of an affected twin (not recorded which). The chain links TRBV29-1 with TRBJ2-2. CDR3 loop: CSVEGGNTGELFF.